These T cell receptor beta chains were read from a single sample in a study of T cell changes during pregnancy in multiple sclerosis. Clones were read by immunoSEQ multiplex PCR, and TCRdb kept only the in-frame ones, dropping some. The data show 45,000 or so clones, roughly 91% seen once. Here the sequenced sample was CD8+ T cells from peripheral blood mononuclear cells, taken after pregnancy. The receptors were sampled from a female donor in good health, enrolled as a control in a pregnancy study. The CDR3 runs from the conserved cysteine through the conserved F or W.

J gene | V gene | CDR3 protein
TRBJ2-2 | TRBV4-3 | CASSQGVSGVAGELFF
TRBJ1-2 | TRBV7-6 | CASSPLSAFTTGVSYFGYTF
TRBJ1-1 | TRBV9 | CASSRQGIEAFF
TRBJ2-1 | TRBV27 | CASSFDSFSYNEQFF
TRBJ2-5 | TRBV18 | CASHGGYQETQYF
TRBJ2-7 | TRBV7-9 | CASSLGTGTYEQYF
TRBJ1-2 | TRBV7-9 | CASSSTATGAYGYTF
TRBJ2-7 | TRBV5-6 | CASSLDRGSGEQYF
TRBJ1-4 | TRBV7-9 | CASSPPRGEFGEKLFF
TRBJ2-7 | TRBV11-2 | CASSLEPSGGYEQYF
TRBJ1-5 | TRBV27 | CASSSGLNQPQHF
TRBJ2-3 | TRBV4-3 | CASSPLRTSVTDTQYF
TRBJ2-2 | TRBV4-1 | CASSPSQLNTGELFF
TRBJ1-4 | TRBV19 | CASSIQLAGNEKLFF
TRBJ2-2 | TRBV27 | CASGRDSLGTGELFF
TRBJ1-2 | TRBV7-8 | CASSGQPGQVYLNYGYTF
TRBJ1-2 | TRBV7-9 | CASTKEGTENYGYTF
TRBJ1-1 | TRBV7-9 | CASSSGTSTEAFF
TRBJ1-6 | TRBV6-6 | CASSYQGSSYNSPLHF
TRBJ2-1 | TRBV2 | CAVWGTRGGNEQFF
TRBJ1-3 | TRBV4-3 | CASSQDFSELSGNTIYF
TRBJ2-7 | TRBV7-9 | CASSLGTYEQYF
TRBJ1-2 | TRBV6-5 | CASSEGGGYTF
TRBJ1-2 | TRBV5-6 | CASSYAGMDYGYTF
TRBJ1-6 | TRBV6-1 | CAILTGGGSPLHF
TRBJ2-3 | TRBV27 | CASSLDSGGRSDTQYF
TRBJ2-7 | TRBV27 | CASSTAWQDTYEQYF
TRBJ2-5 | TRBV9 | CASSPRGGTGPRETQYF
TRBJ2-1 | TRBV7-9 | CASNQENRGYNEQFF
TRBJ1-1 | TRBV4-3 | CASSPWTGSNTEAFF
TRBJ2-1 | TRBV7-9 | CASSSSGGEQFF
TRBJ1-4 | TRBV10-3 | CAITGGLGEKLFF
TRBJ1-1 | TRBV7-9 | CASSLKGGLNTEAFF
TRBJ1-2 | TRBV19 | CASSIPGTNGYTF
TRBJ1-1 | TRBV5-4 | CASSSGVNTEAFF
TRBJ2-1 | TRBV5-6 | CASTLSEGTGYNEQFF
TRBJ2-3 | TRBV7-6 | CASSSPQAGFRTDTQYF
TRBJ1-2 | TRBV4-3 | CASSQDSRTGGNGYTF
TRBJ2-3 | TRBV7-3 | CASSSRGDTQYF
TRBJ1-1 | TRBV28 | CASSFQRGRDRVEAFF
TRBJ2-5 | TRBV13 | CASSYDGSGGAGETQYF
TRBJ2-4 | TRBV6-6 | CASSPPGRLAKNIQYF
TRBJ1-2 | TRBV6-1 | CASREPRDRGDGYTF
TRBJ2-5 | TRBV11-1 | CASTEEVGPGETQYF